The 21 T cell receptor beta chains presented below share a single source sample, sequenced in a study of shared clonotypes between healthy human individuals. The data were produced by immunoSEQ multiplex PCR, yet TCRdb's version contains in-frame clones alone and is incomplete. The sample lists over a million clones, around 98.5% occurring once. Sequencing was performed on naive CD4+ T cells sorted from blood. Subset of the sample: CD45RA+ positively selected. All receptors come from a man in his thirties or forties in good health.

The chain is built from TRBV15 and TRBJ1-2, with D tentatively TRBD1 (5 bases). V lost 2 bases to trimming and J lost 5 bases, with 21 bases between them. Germline V gene lookup returns CDR1 LNHNV and CDR2 YYDKDF (reference sequence). The CDR3 consists of 17 residues. The CDR3 bases are TGTGCCACCAGCAGAAATGCCCGAAACGGGGACCGATATGGCTACACCTTC. Amino acids: CATSRNARNGDRYGYTF.

This sequence joins TRBV28 and TRBJ1-5; a weak D match, TRBD1 (6 bases). The length of the CDR3 is 15 residues. Trimming stripped 5 bases from V and 6 bases from J, with 17 bases between. The germline V gene has CDR1 MDHEN and CDR2 SYDVKM. The CDR3 region is CASSAHQGQVQPQHF. The CDR3 DNA reads as TGTGCCAGCAGTGCGCACCAGGGGCAGGTTCAGCCCCAGCATTTT.

The chain carries TRBV9 and TRBJ2-1, with 10 nucleotides matching TRBD2. The CDR3 length is 16 residues. Germline trimming cut 4 bases from V and 8 bases from J; bases unmatched to any gene: 12. Germline V gene sequence: CDR1 SGDLS, CDR2 YYNGEE. DNA for the CDR3: TGTGCCAGCAGCACAACTAGCGGGATTCTGGCAGATGAGCAGTTCTTC. As protein: CASSTTSGILADEQFF.

The gene calls are TRBV5-5 and TRBJ1-5, with D perhaps TRBD1 (5 bases). Germline V lookup: CDR1 SGHKS, CDR2 YYEKEE (reference sequence). V was pared by 0 bases and J by 6 bases, with 13 bases between. The CDR3 is 15 residues long. The chain's CDR3 is CASSLEGDLSQPQHF. Here the CDR3 DNA reads TGTGCCAGCAGCTTGGAAGGGGACCTCAGTCAGCCCCAGCATTTT.

CDR3 bases: TGCGCCAGCAGCTTCCCCAGGCGGGAGGGGGGGAATGAGCAGTTCTTC. Translation: CASSFPRREGGNEQFF. The chain recombines TRBV5-1 with TRBJ2-1, with 9 bases fitting TRBD2. J lost 7 bases, V lost 2 bases, and 10 bases had no gene match. CDR3 length: 16 residues. From germline, CDR1 is SGHRS and CDR2 YFSETQ.

CDR3 bases: TGTGCCAGCAGTTACACCGGGACGATAAACACTGAAGCTTTCTTT. Translated, it gives CASSYTGTINTEAFF. V is TRBV28 and J is TRBJ1-1; D perhaps matches TRBD1 (5 bases). Per the germline V gene, CDR1 is MDHEN and CDR2 is SYDVKM. The length of the CDR3 is 15 residues. The V gene lost 4 bases and the J gene lost 2 bases, with 14 bases spanning the gap.

A single count supports this clone. The CDR3 nucleotides are TGTGCCAGCAGCCTGACTAGCGGGATTGACGAGCAGTACTTC. This translates into CASSLTSGIDEQYF. The chain uses TRBV2 and TRBJ2-7; TRBD2 matches at 11 bases. Germline V CDR1 and CDR2: SNHLY, FYNNEI. V lost 6 bases and J lost 5; bases outside the gene matches: 6. The CDR3 has 14 residues.

This chain uses TRBV7-2 with TRBJ2-2, with TRBD1 matching over 7 bases. With V trimmed by 1 base and J by 6 bases, 8 bases remained unmatched. Germline assignment: CDR1 SGHTA and CDR2 FQGNSA. The CDR3 totals 16 residues. The CDR3 protein is CASSLGQQGMAGELFF. The CDR3 DNA reads TGTGCCAGCAGCTTAGGCCAACAGGGGATGGCCGGGGAGCTGTTTTTT.

The chain combines TRBV30 with TRBJ1-2; maybe TRBD1 (5 bases). Germline loops: CDR1 GTSNPN, CDR2 SVGIG (reference sequence). This CDR3 is built from 14 residues. The V end was cut by 2 bases, the J end by 5 bases, with 15 bases between. In DNA form, the CDR3 reads TGTGCCTGGAGTTACTTCCGGGACCTGTATGGCTACACCTTC. Translated, it gives CAWSYFRDLYGYTF.

The chain is built from TRBV2 and TRBJ1-1, with 7 bases matching TRBD1. CDR1 SNHLY and CDR2 FYNNEI come from the germline V gene. The CDR3 consists of 14 residues. V gave up 6 bases and J gave up 1 base; unmatched junction bases: 5. The CDR3 is CASRLDRANTEAFF. The CDR3 DNA follows: TGTGCCAGCAGACTCGACAGGGCGAACACTGAAGCTTTCTTT.

The table lists this clone with a count of one. The chain combines TRBV7-6 with TRBJ2-1, with 9 bases matching TRBD2. The CDR3 loop spans 16 amino acids. Per the germline V gene, CDR1 is SGHVS and CDR2 is FNYEAQ. J gave up 4 bases and V 5 bases, and 9 bases lay outside the gene matches. Here the CDR3 reads CASSPRAGGGYNEQFF. The CDR3 DNA follows: TGTGCCAGCAGCCCCAGGGCGGGAGGGGGGTACAATGAGCAGTTCTTC.

V and J are TRBV4-1 and TRBJ2-3; no firm D call. The CDR3 is 14 amino acids. CDR1 is MGHRA, CDR2 YSYEKL, per germline. Trimming left V 2 bases short and J 0 bases short, with 6 bases between. The CDR3 loop reads CASSQPTSTDTQYF. The CDR3 region has the DNA TGCGCCAGCAGCCAACCGACTAGCACAGATACGCAGTATTTT.

The gene calls are TRBV2 and TRBJ1-5, with D perhaps matching TRBD1 (5 bases). Germline V CDR1 and CDR2: SNHLY, FYNNEI. Trimming pared 3 bases from V and 2 bases from J, leaving 5 bases between. The CDR3 has 13 residues. The DNA for the CDR3 is TGTGCCAGCAGTGAGGGGCGCAATCAGCCCCAGCATTTT. It is translated as CASSEGRNQPQHF.

The chain joins TRBV5-4 to TRBJ2-2, with D tentatively TRBD1 or TRBD2 (6 bases each). From germline, CDR1 is SGHNT and CDR2 YYREEE (reference sequence). The CDR3 runs to 15 residues. V was pared by 4 bases and J by 2 bases, with 12 bases between. The CDR3 loop is CASSLRGHNTGELFF. The DNA for the CDR3 is TGTGCCAGCAGCCTGCGGGGACACAACACCGGGGAGCTGTTTTTT.

The table lists this clone with a count of one. J is TRBJ2-3 and V is TRBV11-2; D unresolved. The V and J ends lost 0 bases and 5 bases respectively, with 6 bases between them. The CDR3 runs 13 residues. Germline V lookup: CDR1 SGHAT, CDR2 FQNNGV. CDR3 region: CASSLERGDTQYF. CDR3 coding DNA: TGTGCCAGCAGCTTAGAGAGAGGAGATACGCAGTATTTT.

With respect to this clone: This sample also contains other DNA sequences that code for the same CDR3. The chain recombines TRBV9 with TRBJ2-1, with 7 bases identical to TRBD2. V lost 0 bases, J lost 0 bases, and 6 bases stayed unmatched. CDR3 size: 17 residues. From germline, CDR1 is SGDLS and CDR2 YYNGEE. The CDR3 here is CASSVATGGSSYNEQFF. The DNA for the CDR3 is TGTGCCAGCAGCGTAGCTACCGGGGGGAGCTCCTACAATGAGCAGTTCTTC.

The V call is TRBV11-2, the J call TRBJ2-7; 13 nucleotides match TRBD2. J was trimmed by 2 bases and V by 1 base; bases with no gene match: 8. Germline V gene lookup returns CDR1 SGHAT and CDR2 FQNNGV. The CDR3 has 18 residues. CDR3 in DNA: TGTGCCAGCAGCTTAGGCACTAGCGGGAGGGCCTTAGCCTACGAGCAGTACTTC. It encodes CASSLGTSGRALAYEQYF. The whole variable domain, filled in from reference TRBV11-2 and TRBJ2-7, reads EAGVAQSPRYKIIEKRQSVAFWCNPISGHATLYWYQQILGQGPKLLIQFQNNGVVDDSQLPKDRFSAERLKGVDSTLKIQPAKLEDSAVYLCASSLGTSGRALAYEQYFGPGTRLTVT.

V gene TRBV18 combines with J gene TRBJ2-7, with TRBD1 matching 8 bases. The CDR3 totals 15 residues. V shed 8 bases, J shed 2 bases, and the junction held 11 bases outside the gene matches. Germline CDR1 KGHSH, CDR2 LQKENI. The CDR3 protein is CASKPYRGDPYEQYF. The CDR3 region has the DNA TGTGCCAGCAAACCCTACAGGGGGGACCCCTACGAGCAGTACTTC.

The V gene is TRBV5-1, the J gene TRBJ2-1; D is possibly TRBD1 (5 bases). Trimming took off 4 bases at V and 1 base at J, with 12 bases between the two ends. This CDR3 spans 15 amino acids. Germline V gene sequence: CDR1 SGHRS, CDR2 YFSETQ. This CDR3 is CASSPDGQSYNEQFF. The CDR3 nucleotides read TGCGCCAGCAGCCCGGACGGACAATCCTACAATGAGCAGTTCTTC.

The genes are TRBV11-2 and TRBJ2-2, with D perhaps TRBD1 (5 bases). Looked up from germline, CDR1 is SGHAT and CDR2 is FQNNGV. The CDR3 sequence is 12 residues long. V shed 5 bases and J shed 8 bases, with 9 bases lying between them. CDR3 residues: CASSQGTGELFF. The CDR3 region has the DNA TGTGCCAGCAGCCAGGGTACAGGGGAGCTGTTTTTT. The full variable domain, its missing parts supplied by reference TRBV11-2 and TRBJ2-2, is EAGVAQSPRYKIIEKRQSVAFWCNPISGHATLYWYQQILGQGPKLLIQFQNNGVVDDSQLPKDRFSAERLKGVDSTLKIQPAKLEDSAVYLCASSQGTGELFFGEGSRLTVL.

This chain joins TRBV7-8 and TRBJ2-7, with D possibly being TRBD1 (5 bases). This CDR3 is 16 amino acids long. Germline V gives CDR1 SGHVS, CDR2 FQNEAQ. Trimming removed 1 base from V and 6 bases from J, with 19 bases in between. The CDR3 nucleotides are TGTGCCAGCAGCTTAGAGGGGCACCTCCTCCTAGGCGAGCAGTACTTC. It specifies CASSLEGHLLLGEQYF.